These 15 T cell receptor beta chains share one sample of origin, sequenced in a study of shared clonotypes between healthy human individuals. The assay was immunoSEQ multiplex PCR, and TCRdb's table has in-frame clones only and misses some. The sample yields about 1.4 million clones, more than 95% seen once. Sequencing input: naive CD4+ T cells sorted from blood. The subset: CD45RA+ positively selected. These receptors were taken from a man aged 25-45 years in good health.

The CDR3 sequence is CASSFEGGNQPQHF. CDR3 DNA: TGCGCCAGCAGCTTCGAGGGTGGAAATCAGCCCCAGCATTTT. The rearrangement uses TRBV5-1 and TRBJ1-5; D remains unclear. With 2 bases removed from V and 4 bases from J, the gap between germline ends came to 10 bases. The germline V gene has CDR1 SGHRS and CDR2 YFSETQ. The CDR3 spans 14 residues.

The chain employs TRBV5-1 and TRBJ2-1; TRBD2 matches 11 bases. CDR3 size: 16 residues. CDR1 SGHRS and CDR2 YFSETQ come from the germline V gene. V lost 4 bases and J lost 6; bases outside the gene matches: 9. CDR3 sequence reads: CASSLTGTSGTNEQFF. DNA of the CDR3: TGCGCCAGCAGCCTCACCGGGACTAGCGGAACCAATGAGCAGTTCTTC.

The V and J genes are TRBV28 and TRBJ2-7; TRBD1 aligns across 7 bases. V was clipped by 7 bases and J by 3 bases; unmatched bases: 9. The CDR3 consists of 14 residues. The V gene's germline CDR1 is MDHEN and CDR2 SYDVKM. Here the CDR3 reads CASTLDRTIYEQYF. The DNA of the CDR3 is TGTGCCAGCACTCTGGACAGGACCATCTACGAGCAGTACTTC. Complete variable domain (other parts from reference TRBV28 and TRBJ2-7): DVKVTQSSRYLVKRTGEKVFLECVQDMDHENMFWYRQDPGLGLRLIYFSYDVKMKEKGDIPEGYSVSREKKERFSLILESASTNQTSMYLCASTLDRTIYEQYFGPGTRLTVT.

J is TRBJ1-4 and V is TRBV18; TRBD1 matches at 10 bases. Germline values: CDR1 KGHSH, CDR2 LQKENI. The CDR3 covers 19 residues. The J segment lost 3 bases and the V segment lost 5 bases, leaving 15 bases of the junction unmatched. The CDR3 here is CASSILPGQGKRANEKLFF. In nucleotides, the CDR3 is TGTGCCAGCTCAATACTACCGGGACAGGGGAAGAGGGCTAATGAAAAACTGTTTTTT.

The rearrangement joins TRBV6-5 to TRBJ2-7; D is unclear. Trimming removed 2 bases from V and 6 bases from J, with 11 bases in between. Germline V gene sequence: CDR1 MNHEY, CDR2 SVGAGI. The CDR3 loop spans 13 amino acids. The CDR3 DNA is TGTGCCAGCAGTTACAGTGGACGTGGCGAGCAGTACTTC. Encoded protein: CASSYSGRGEQYF.

The chain uses TRBV4-3 and TRBJ2-3; unclear D gene. Deletions cut 0 bases from V and 1 base from J, with 5 bases between. The CDR3 length is 14 residues. Germline assignment: CDR1 LGHNA and CDR2 YSLEER. The CDR3 DNA reads as TGCGCCAGCAGCCAAGATGTTCGCACAGATACGCAGTATTTT. Its translation is CASSQDVRTDTQYF.

This clone was seen once. This rearrangement joins TRBV18 to TRBJ2-3; the D is unclear. Deletions cut 1 base from V and 5 bases from J, with 13 bases between. Germline CDR1 KGHSH, CDR2 LQKENI. This CDR3 has 15 residues. Here the CDR3 reads CASSPLSSHQDTQYF. The CDR3 coding sequence is TGTGCCAGCTCACCACTTTCCTCCCACCAAGATACGCAGTATTTT.

The V call is TRBV2, the J call TRBJ2-1; a possible D gene is TRBD2 (6 bases). Trimming pared 4 bases from V and 4 bases from J, leaving 14 bases between. Per germline, CDR1 SNHLY and CDR2 FYNNEI. This CDR3 spans 15 amino acids. The CDR3 region is CASSALGGGYNEQFF. The CDR3 nucleotides read TGTGCCAGCAGTGCCTTGGGAGGTGGGTACAATGAGCAGTTCTTC.

The gene calls are TRBV19 and TRBJ2-5; tentatively, D is TRBD2 (7 bases). CDR1 and CDR2 from the germline V gene are LNHDA and SQIVND (reference sequence). The CDR3 runs to 16 residues. Deletions cut 1 base from V and 4 bases from J, with 16 bases between. The CDR3 coding sequence is TGTGCCAGTAGTATAGGAGGGGGGGGAGGTGGAGAGACCCAGTACTTC. Its protein is CASSIGGGGGGETQYF.

CDR3 coding DNA: TGTGCCAGCAGCCTAGGGAGTCAAGAGACCCAGTACTTC. Translating it yields CASSLGSQETQYF. This chain joins TRBV5-6 and TRBJ2-5, with TRBD2 as a possible D gene (5 bases). Per the germline V gene, CDR1 is SGHDT and CDR2 is YYEEEE. V was cut by 4 bases and J by 2 bases, with 9 bases left in between. The CDR3 totals 13 residues. The full variable domain, completed using reference TRBV5-6 and TRBJ2-5, is DAGVTQSPTHLIKTRGQQVTLRCSPKSGHDTVSWYQQALGQGPQFIFQYYEEEERQRGNFPDRFSGHQFPNYSSELNVNALLLGDSALYLCASSLGSQETQYFGPGTRLLVL.

The rearrangement joins TRBV27 to TRBJ1-2; D unclear. V lost 2 bases and J lost 4, with 8 bases in between. The CDR3 is 13 residues long. CDR1 MNHEY and CDR2 SMNVEV come from the germline V gene (reference sequence). CDR3 in amino acids: CASSLRESYGYTF. CDR3 DNA: TGTGCCAGCAGTTTAAGGGAAAGCTATGGCTACACCTTC.

The rearrangement links TRBV6-6 to TRBJ2-7, with 7 bases aligning to TRBD2. The CDR3 has 15 residues. V shed 2 bases and J 5 bases; nucleotides not matched to a gene: 9. Germline CDR1 and CDR2: MNHNY and SVGAGI (reference sequence). Written as DNA, the CDR3 is TGTGCCAGCAGTTACGTCCAGCGGGGCGGCGACGAGCAGTACTTC. The encoded protein is CASSYVQRGGDEQYF.

The gene calls are TRBV5-8 and TRBJ1-3; D perhaps matches TRBD1 (5 bases). The ends were cut back, 1 base at V and 0 bases at J, with 8 bases in the middle. Germline V lookup: CDR1 SGHTS, CDR2 YDEGEE. This CDR3 has 15 residues. The CDR3 here is CASSLWGISGNTIYF. CDR3 in DNA: TGTGCCAGCAGCTTGTGGGGCATCTCTGGAAACACCATATATTTT. Using reference TRBV5-8 and TRBJ1-3 for the parts outside the CDR3, the full variable domain is EAGVTQSPTHLIKTRGQQATLRCSPISGHTSVYWYQQALGLGLQFLLWYDEGEERNRGNFPPRFSGRQFPNYSSELNVNALELEDSALYLCASSLWGISGNTIYFGEGSWLTVV.

This chain joins TRBV5-1 and TRBJ2-2, with a weak D call TRBD1 (5 bases). The germline V gene has CDR1 SGHRS and CDR2 YFSETQ. The CDR3 has 15 amino acids. V lost 0 bases and J lost 6, with 12 bases in between. CDR3 nucleotide sequence: TGCGCCAGCAGCTTGGCCCCAGGGATCGCCGGGGAGCTGTTTTTT. Its translation: CASSLAPGIAGELFF.

The gene calls are TRBV19 and TRBJ1-2; possible D gene TRBD1, 6 bases. The CDR3 is 11 amino acids. Germline assignment: CDR1 LNHDA and CDR2 SQIVND (reference sequence). Trimming took 7 bases from V and 8 from J, leaving 11 bases between them. The DNA for the CDR3 is TGTGCCAGTAATTCAGGGGTCGGCTACACCTTC. The encoded protein is CASNSGVGYTF.